The 19 T cell receptor beta chains given below trace back to one sample, sequenced in a study of Ad26.COV2.S vaccination and SARS-CoV-2 variants. The method was immunoSEQ multiplex PCR; TCRdb's version includes in-frame clones alone and lacks a portion of them. In the table there are roughly 350,000 clones, roughly 87% of which are singletons. Noted treatment: around 19 received Ad26.COV2.S at low or high dose, single or two shots; about 5 received placebo; per-sample allocation not given. Sampling took place 63 days after the first vaccine or placebo injection. Sample: peripheral blood, taken in a trial of Ad26.COV2.S vaccine versus placebo. Receptors were obtained from a person between 18 and 65 years old who received the Ad26.COV2.S COVID-19 vaccine or a placebo.

This rearrangement joins TRBV5-6 to TRBJ2-3; 8 bases match TRBD2. Germline CDR1 and CDR2: SGHDT and YYEEEE. The CDR3 covers 14 residues. Germline trimming cut 3 bases from V and 4 bases from J; bases unmatched to any gene: 4. This CDR3 reads CASSYSGAADTQYF. The DNA of the CDR3 is TGTGCCAGCAGCTATAGCGGGGCCGCAGATACGCAGTATTTT.

This rearrangement joins TRBV30 to TRBJ1-2, with 8 nucleotides matching TRBD1. Germline lookup yields CDR1 GTSNPN and CDR2 SVGIG (reference sequence). The CDR3 has 13 residues. With 5 bases clipped from V and 4 bases from J, the junction kept 6 bases outside the gene matches. The CDR3 protein is CAWRTGSAYGYTF. CDR3 nucleotides: TGTGCCTGGCGGACAGGGTCCGCCTATGGCTACACCTTC.

The chain uses TRBV7-2 and TRBJ1-1, with 7 bases aligning to TRBD1. V lost 10 bases, J lost 8 bases, and 16 bases stayed unmatched. CDR1 is SGHTA, CDR2 FQGNSA, per germline. There are 14 residues in the CDR3. CDR3 coding DNA: TGTGCCACCCTAATGGACAGGCGAACTTCAGAAGCTTTCTTT. This sequence encodes CATLMDRRTSEAFF.

J is TRBJ2-7 and V is TRBV6-6, with D possibly matching TRBD1 (5 bases). Germline V CDR1 and CDR2: MNHNY, SVGAGI (reference sequence). Trimming stripped 6 bases from V and 8 bases from J, with 17 bases between. The CDR3 consists of 13 residues. This CDR3 reads CASSVGELTQQYF. The CDR3 bases are TGTGCCAGCAGCGTAGGGGAACTTACGCAGCAGTACTTC.

This clone showed up just a few times. J is TRBJ1-6 and V is TRBV5-1; a weak D match, TRBD1 (6 bases). The CDR3 has 16 residues. Germline CDR1 and CDR2: SGHRS and YFSETQ. Between the trimmed V and J ends, which lost 0 bases and 11 bases, there was a span of 18 bases. The CDR3 is CASSLALQGPSPPLHF. The DNA of the CDR3 is TGCGCCAGCAGCTTGGCCTTACAGGGACCCAGTCCACCCCTCCACTTT.

V is TRBV11-1 and J is TRBJ1-6, with 7 nucleotides matching TRBD1. The CDR3 extends over 14 amino acids. Germline V lookup: CDR1 SGHAT, CDR2 FQDESV (reference sequence). J lost 5 bases, V lost 8 bases, and 6 bases had no gene match. CDR3 nucleotides: TGTGCCAGCTGGACAGGACGGAATAATTCACCCCTCCACTTT. It yields the protein CASWTGRNNSPLHF.

V gene TRBV19 combines with J gene TRBJ1-1, with D unclear. The germline V gene has CDR1 LNHDA and CDR2 SQIVND (reference sequence). This CDR3 spans 13 amino acids. V was pared by 2 bases and J by 0 bases, with 4 bases between. The CDR3 DNA reads TGTGCCAGTAGTATACTTCTGAACACTGAAGCTTTCTTT. Its translation is CASSILLNTEAFF.

The V call is TRBV2, the J call TRBJ2-3; D possibly uses TRBD1 or TRBD2 (5 bases each). This CDR3 comprises 15 residues. Germline V CDR1 and CDR2: SNHLY, FYNNEI. V lost 4 bases, J lost 1 base, and 12 bases lay in between. CDR3 bases: TGTGCCAGCAGTGCCCCCCGGGGCCGCACAGATACGCAGTATTTT. It encodes CASSAPRGRTDTQYF.

In DNA, the CDR3 is TGCGCCAGCAGCTTGGACAGGACAACCTACGAGCAGTACTTC. This encodes CASSLDRTTYEQYF. The genes are TRBV5-1 and TRBJ2-7, with D possibly being TRBD1 (5 bases). The CDR3 sequence is 14 residues long. Trimming cost V 0 bases and J 2 bases, with 9 bases left between them. Germline V gene data show CDR1 as SGHRS and CDR2 as YFSETQ. Supplemented by reference TRBV5-1 and TRBJ2-7, the full variable domain reads KAGVTQTPRYLIKTRGQQVTLSCSPISGHRSVSWYQQTPGQGLQFLFEYFSETQRNKGNFPGRFSGRQFSNSRSEMNVSTLELGDSALYLCASSLDRTTYEQYFGPGTRLTVT.

The chain couples TRBV5-1 to TRBJ1-1; no clear D. Between the trimmed V and J ends, which lost 9 bases and 3 bases, there was a span of 9 bases. The CDR3 totals 11 residues. Looked up from germline, CDR1 is SGHRS and CDR2 is YFSETQ. The CDR3 is CANPQDTEAFF. The CDR3 DNA reads as TGCGCCAACCCCCAGGACACTGAAGCTTTCTTT.

This clone was counted once. V gene TRBV3-1 (or the pseudogene TRBV3-2) combines with J gene TRBJ1-1, with a possible D match to TRBD1 (5 bases). Trimming left V 4 bases short and J 1 base short, with 13 bases between. Germline CDR1 is LGHDT and CDR2 is YNNKEL (reference sequence). The CDR3 loop spans 15 amino acids. CDR3 sequence: CASSRTGTQNTEAFF. In DNA, the CDR3 is TGTGCCAGCAGCCGGACCGGGACCCAGAACACTGAAGCTTTCTTT.

This clone has a single count. The chain joins TRBV4-3 to TRBJ2-2; D could derive from TRBD1 or TRBD2 (5 bases each). This CDR3 is built from 14 residues. From germline, CDR1 is LGHNA and CDR2 YSLEER. The germline V and J ends were trimmed by 0 bases and 6 bases, with 8 bases remaining between them. CDR3 amino acids: CASSQDRGPGELFF. In DNA, the CDR3 is TGCGCCAGCAGCCAAGATCGGGGCCCCGGGGAGCTGTTTTTT.

The chain is built from TRBV15 and TRBJ1-2, with 8 bases identical to TRBD1. Losses at the gene ends were 3 bases for V and 5 bases for J; bases not matched to a gene: 5. CDR3 length equals 14 residues. The germline gives CDR1 LNHNV, CDR2 YYDKDF (reference sequence). The CDR3 spells CATSRDREYYGYTF. The CDR3 bases are TGTGCCACCAGCAGGGACAGGGAATATTATGGCTACACCTTC.

The V and J genes are TRBV11-1 and TRBJ1-3; D remains unclear. CDR3 length: 15 amino acids. Germline V gene lookup returns CDR1 SGHAT and CDR2 FQDESV (reference sequence). V lost 3 bases and J lost 0, with 9 bases in between. CDR3 amino acids: CASSFRSRSGNTIYF. The CDR3 region has the DNA TGTGCCAGCAGCTTCAGGAGTCGCTCTGGAAACACCATATATTTT. Complete variable domain (other parts from reference TRBV11-1 and TRBJ1-3): EAEVAQSPRYKITEKSQAVAFWCDPISGHATLYWYRQILGQGPELLVQFQDESVVDDSQLPKDRFSAERLKGVDSTLKIQPAELGDSAMYLCASSFRSRSGNTIYFGEGSWLTVV.

The rearrangement joins TRBV5-1 to TRBJ2-7; a possible D gene is TRBD1 (5 bases). Germline CDR1 and CDR2: SGHRS and YFSETQ. V was shortened by 0 bases and J by 2 bases, with 12 bases between the two germline ends. The CDR3 totals 15 residues. The CDR3 loop reads CASSLDRMAPYEQYF. The CDR3 nucleotides are TGCGCCAGCAGCTTGGACAGGATGGCCCCCTACGAGCAGTACTTC.

CDR3 DNA sequence: TGTGCCAGTAGCAAAATGAACACTGAAGCTTTCTTT. Translated, it gives CASSKMNTEAFF. V gene TRBV19 combines with J gene TRBJ1-1; no clear D. V gave up 6 bases and J gave up 0 bases, with 5 bases separating them. Per germline, CDR1 LNHDA and CDR2 SQIVND (reference sequence). The CDR3 consists of 12 residues.

The chain links TRBV5-1 to TRBJ1-1, with 9 positions matching TRBD1. V shed 5 bases, J shed 1 base, and the junction held 3 bases outside the gene matches. Per germline, CDR1 SGHRS and CDR2 YFSETQ. CDR3 length: 14 amino acids. DNA of the CDR3: TGCGCCAGCAGAATGGACAGGGGGAACACTGAAGCTTTCTTT. It is translated as CASRMDRGNTEAFF.

V and J are TRBV5-1 and TRBJ2-5; tentatively, D is TRBD2 (6 bases). CDR1 and CDR2 from the germline V gene are SGHRS and YFSETQ. V was trimmed by 2 bases and J by 2 bases, leaving 16 bases between them. The CDR3 spans 16 residues. The CDR3 loop is CASSFIAAQGQETQYF. CDR3 in DNA: TGCGCCAGCAGCTTTATAGCGGCCCAGGGACAAGAGACCCAGTACTTC. Drawing the rest from reference TRBV5-1 and TRBJ2-5, the complete variable domain is KAGVTQTPRYLIKTRGQQVTLSCSPISGHRSVSWYQQTPGQGLQFLFEYFSETQRNKGNFPGRFSGRQFSNSRSEMNVSTLELGDSALYLCASSFIAAQGQETQYFGPGTRLLVL.

V gene TRBV11-2 combines with J gene TRBJ1-5; D possibly corresponds to TRBD1 (5 bases). Trimming removed 6 bases at V and 0 bases at J, with 15 bases between. The CDR3 covers 16 residues. Germline CDR1 is SGHAT and CDR2 is FQNNGV. The CDR3 DNA reads TGTGCCAGCAGACCCGGGACGGACAATAGCAATCAGCCCCAGCATTTT. Amino acids: CASRPGTDNSNQPQHF.